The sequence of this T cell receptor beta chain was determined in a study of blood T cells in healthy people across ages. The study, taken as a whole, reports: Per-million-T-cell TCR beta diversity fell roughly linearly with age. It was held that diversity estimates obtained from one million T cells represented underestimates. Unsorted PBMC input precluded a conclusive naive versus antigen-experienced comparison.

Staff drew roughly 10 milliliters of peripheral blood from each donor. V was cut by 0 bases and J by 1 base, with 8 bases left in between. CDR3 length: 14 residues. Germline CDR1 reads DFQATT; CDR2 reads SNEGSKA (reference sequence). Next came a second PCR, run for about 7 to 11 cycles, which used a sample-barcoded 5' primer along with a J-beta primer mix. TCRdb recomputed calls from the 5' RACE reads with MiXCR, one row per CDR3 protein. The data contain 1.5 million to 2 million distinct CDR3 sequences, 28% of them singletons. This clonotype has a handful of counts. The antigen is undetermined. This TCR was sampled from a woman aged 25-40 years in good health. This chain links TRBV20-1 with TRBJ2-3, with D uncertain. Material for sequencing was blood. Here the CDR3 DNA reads TGCAGTGCTAGAGATATCGGCCGCACAGATACGCAGTATTTT. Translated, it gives CSARDIGRTDTQYF.